This T cell receptor beta chain originates from a study of blood T cell repertoires in COVID-19 (dated by TCRdb to the early 2020s). Notes on the research overall: Samples from collaborators originated in the United States, Italy and Spain and spanned both the acute and convalescent phases of COVID-19. A freely available public database, intended as a resource for researchers studying the immune response to SARS-CoV-2, is where the repertoires were released. Subjects who had been exposed to COVID-19, were actively infected with it, or had recovered from it provided the deeply sampled blood TCRbeta repertoires that made up the dataset. Where HLA class I and class II types were available, the types were taken from metadata supplied by the sample provider, not from assay-based typing. A de-identified subject ID, COVID-19 status, age in years and sex were almost always included in the sample metadata. Samples were obtained from the ongoing ImmuneRACE study (first 160 participants) and from 1,254 subjects provided by 6 global collaborators. The prospective study material was composed of cDNA or gDNA derived from T cells, B-cell-depleted T cells, or PBMCs. The research as a whole found: How much clinical and demographic metadata was included differed by source and by participant, and the metadata was provided uncurated.

A word on this clone: Its binding antigen is unknown. Base qualities are not recorded, but no much larger clone differs from it by a single base.

In the germline V gene (reference sequence), CDR1 corresponds to DFQATT and CDR2 to SNEGSKA. Inclusive of the bounding cysteine and phenylalanine, the CDR3 is 14 residues long. The CDR3 DNA has 42 bases and is translated from base 1. Trimming accounts for 6 bases at V and 7 bases at J, while the number of junction bases matched to no gene is 10. In the prospective study, participants were about 18 to 95 years old, resided in approximately 25 geographic areas of the United States, and were enrolled through a virtual design. In the prospective study, cohorts were assigned on the basis of participant-reported clinical history obtained from a screening survey and a study questionnaire. ImmuneRACE Cohort 3 recovered participants were defined by two consecutive negative NP/OP PCR tests, healthcare professional clearance, or symptom resolution. Each participant in the prospective study had whole blood, serum and a nasopharyngeal or oropharyngeal swab collected by mobile phlebotomists. Over an approximately 2-month period, participants in the prospective study had the option of providing additional blood draws and questionnaires. Blood samples from the prospective study were shipped frozen or at room temperature prior to DNA extraction.

TCRbeta CDR3 regions were amplified from genomic DNA using the immunoSEQ Assay, a bias-controlled multiplex PCR. Processing in the source paper ran as follows. Nucleated cell counts per sample were estimated from amplification of reference gene primers within the assay. Sequence reads were collapsed and filtered to measure the absolute abundance of every unique TCRbeta CDR3 rearrangement. For each sample, productive Simpson clonality was calculated as the square root of Simpson's diversity index across productive rearrangements. TCRdb obtained this table from immuneACCESS and retained in-frame rearrangements with V and J assigned. These tables miss some clones; where compared with another copy, unresolved V genes account for less than half of the shortfall, and the remainder is unexplained. Clone size and V and J calls were adopted from that table, with D and trimming inferred from the DNA. This sample has approximately 480,000 clones in its table, and about 90% of those were observed once. About 0.7% of the sample is held by the ten biggest clonotypes.

The TCR sequence derives from a woman in her late teens or twenties who had recovered from COVID-19. Sequencing was performed on PBMCs or T cells enriched from blood (not recorded which). The chain is assembled from TRBV20-1 and TRBJ2-3, and 10 bases in between align with TRBD2. The CDR3 region has the sequence CSASGASGGYTQYF. The nucleotide sequence reads as follows: TGCAGTGCCAGTGGGGCTAGCGGGGGCTATACGCAGTATTTT.